This T cell receptor (beta chain) was sequenced for a study of blood T cell repertoires in COVID-19. About the study: The United States, Italy and Spain were the sources of the acute and convalescent COVID-19 samples.

The germline V gene has CDR1 MNHEY and CDR2 SMNVEV (reference sequence). V lost 2 bases to trimming and J lost 6 bases, with 10 bases between them. This CDR3 region has 14 residues. Assay used: immunoSEQ multiplex PCR; TCRdb lists only in-frame clones, some missing. The sample gives 200,000 to 250,000 clones, 87% of which show up once; 10% is in the top ten. Donors were grouped by their self-reported clinical history. This TCR was sampled from a man younger than 35 with acute COVID-19. Sequences were obtained from PBMCs or T cells enriched from blood (not recorded which). The V call is TRBV27, the J call TRBJ2-2; D may be TRBD2 (5 bases). Written as DNA, the CDR3 is TGTGCCAGCAGTTTAAGTCGGGGTGCCGGGGAGCTGTTTTTT. As protein: CASSLSRGAGELFF.